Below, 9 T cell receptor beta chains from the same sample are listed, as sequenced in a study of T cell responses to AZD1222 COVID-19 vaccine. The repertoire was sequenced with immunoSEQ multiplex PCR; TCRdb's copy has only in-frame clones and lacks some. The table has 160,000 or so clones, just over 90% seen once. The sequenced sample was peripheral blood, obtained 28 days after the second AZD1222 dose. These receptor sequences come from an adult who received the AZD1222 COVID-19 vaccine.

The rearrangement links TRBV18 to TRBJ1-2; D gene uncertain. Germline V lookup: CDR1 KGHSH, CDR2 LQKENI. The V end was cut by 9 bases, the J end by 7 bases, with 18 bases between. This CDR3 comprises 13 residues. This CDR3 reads CASKPEPSSGYTF. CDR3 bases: TGTGCCAGTAAACCAGAACCTAGCTCTGGCTACACCTTC.

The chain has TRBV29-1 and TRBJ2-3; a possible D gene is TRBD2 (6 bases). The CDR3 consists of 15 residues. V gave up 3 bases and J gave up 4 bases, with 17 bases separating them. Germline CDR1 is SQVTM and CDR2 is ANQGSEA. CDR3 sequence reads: CSVDPLVSGADTQYF. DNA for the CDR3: TGCAGCGTTGATCCCTTGGTCTCGGGGGCAGATACGCAGTATTTT.

CDR3 coding DNA: TGTGCCAGCAGACCTCTACCCAACACTGAAGCTTTCTTT. Translation gives CASRPLPNTEAFF. This rearrangement joins TRBV6-5 to TRBJ1-1; D ambiguous. The V gene's germline CDR1 is MNHEY and CDR2 SVGAGI. The length of the CDR3 is 13 residues. Trimming pared 6 bases from V and 2 bases from J, leaving 10 bases between.

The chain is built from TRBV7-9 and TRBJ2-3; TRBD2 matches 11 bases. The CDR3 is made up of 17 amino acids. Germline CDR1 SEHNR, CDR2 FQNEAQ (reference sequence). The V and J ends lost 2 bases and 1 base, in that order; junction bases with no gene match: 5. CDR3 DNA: TGTGCCAGCAGCTTACTAACTAGCGGGGGCCGCACAGATACGCAGTATTTT. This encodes CASSLLTSGGRTDTQYF.

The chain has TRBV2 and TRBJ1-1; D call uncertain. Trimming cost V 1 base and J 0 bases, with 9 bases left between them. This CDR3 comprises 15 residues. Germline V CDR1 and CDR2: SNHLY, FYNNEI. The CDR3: CASSEGGWMNTEAFF. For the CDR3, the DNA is TGTGCCAGCAGTGAAGGCGGATGGATGAACACTGAAGCTTTCTTT.

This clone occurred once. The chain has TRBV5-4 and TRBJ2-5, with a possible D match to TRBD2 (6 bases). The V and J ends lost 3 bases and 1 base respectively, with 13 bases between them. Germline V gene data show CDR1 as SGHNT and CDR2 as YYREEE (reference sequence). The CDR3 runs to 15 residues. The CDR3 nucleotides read TGTGCCAGCAGCTCCGGGGGTAGCGGCCAAGAGACCCAGTACTTC. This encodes CASSSGGSGQETQYF.

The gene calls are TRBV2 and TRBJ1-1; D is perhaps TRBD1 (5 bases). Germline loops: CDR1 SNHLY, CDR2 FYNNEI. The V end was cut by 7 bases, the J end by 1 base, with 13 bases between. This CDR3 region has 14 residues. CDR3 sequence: CASTPSGTNTEAFF. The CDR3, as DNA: TGTGCCAGCACTCCCTCGGGGACGAACACTGAAGCTTTCTTT.

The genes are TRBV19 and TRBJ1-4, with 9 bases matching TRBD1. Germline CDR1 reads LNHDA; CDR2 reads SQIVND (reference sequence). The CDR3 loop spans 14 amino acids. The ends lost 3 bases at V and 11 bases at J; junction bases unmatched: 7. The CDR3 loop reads CASSMRDRVSKLFF. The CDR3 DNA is TGTGCCAGTAGTATGAGGGACAGGGTATCCAAACTGTTTTTT.

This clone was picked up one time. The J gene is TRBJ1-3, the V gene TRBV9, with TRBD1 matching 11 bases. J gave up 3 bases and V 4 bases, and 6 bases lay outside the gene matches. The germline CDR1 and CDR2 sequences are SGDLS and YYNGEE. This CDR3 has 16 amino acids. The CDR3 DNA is TGTGCCAGCAGCCTCAGGGACAGGGGGTATGGAAACACCATATATTTT. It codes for CASSLRDRGYGNTIYF.